These 30 T cell receptor beta chains were sequenced from one sample in a study of T cell repertoires in cytomegalovirus infection. MiXCR, applied by TCRdb to the reads, yields one record per CDR3 protein. This table holds nearly 650,000 distinct CDR3 sequences, roughly a quarter found once. Sequencing was performed on CD8+ T cells from PBMCs. The receptor set was obtained from a human donor in good health (CMV status not recorded). Some clones in this sample may be carry-over from other donors' samples.

The J gene is TRBJ2-7, the V gene TRBV6-2 or TRBV6-3; unclear D gene. V dropped 4 bases and J dropped 3 bases, with 10 bases sitting between them. Germline loops: CDR1 MNHEY, CDR2 SVGEGT. The CDR3 covers 13 residues. The CDR3, as DNA: TGTGCCAGCAGTTGGAACTCCAACTACGAGCAGTACGTC. Its translation: CASSWNSNYEQYV.

The V and J genes are TRBV7-9 and TRBJ2-7, with 7 nucleotides matching TRBD1. This CDR3 spans 15 amino acids. CDR1 SEHNR and CDR2 FQNEAQ come from the germline V gene (reference sequence). V lost 4 bases and J lost 3; bases outside the gene matches: 9. CDR3 sequence reads: CASSSRQGEVYEQYF. The CDR3 coding sequence is TGTGCCAGCAGCTCCAGACAGGGAGAGGTCTACGAGCAGTACTTC. Together with reference TRBV7-9 and TRBJ2-7, the CDR3 gives the full variable domain: DTGVSQNPRHKITKRGQNVTFRCDPISEHNRLYWYRQTLGQGPEFLTYFQNEAQLEKSRLLSDRFSAERPKGSFSTLEIQRTEQGDSAMYLCASSSRQGEVYEQYFGPGTRLTVT.

This clonotype was picked up a small number of times. The chain combines TRBV7-6 with TRBJ1-1; no clear D. This CDR3 has 15 amino acids. Germline CDR1 reads SGHVS; CDR2 reads FNYEAQ. V was clipped by 5 bases and J by 5 bases, with 18 bases between them. The CDR3 is CASSTRPGQVTEAFF. DNA of the CDR3: TGTGCCAGCAGCACTCGCCCCGGGCAGGTGACTGAAGCTTTCTTT.

This clonotype was seen many times. The V call is TRBV7-6, the J call TRBJ1-4; possibly TRBD1 for D (5 bases). Trimming left V 5 bases short and J 7 bases short, with 20 bases between. The CDR3 loop spans 16 amino acids. Germline-derived CDR1 and CDR2 are SGHVS and FNYEAQ. The CDR3 DNA is TGTGCCAGCAGCACCGGTGCCGGGACTGGGCCTGAAAAACTGTTTTTT. It encodes CASSTGAGTGPEKLFF.

This clonotype was counted ten times or more. The chain employs TRBV28 and TRBJ2-7; 14 nucleotides match TRBD2. CDR1 is MDHEN, CDR2 SYDVKM, per germline. The CDR3 length is 18 residues. V dropped 2 bases and J dropped 4; count of bases not matched to a gene: 10. In DNA, the CDR3 is TGTGCCAGCAGTTTAAATTCCGGGACTAGCGGGGGAACTTACGAGCAGTACGTC. It codes for CASSLNSGTSGGTYEQYV.

This clonotype was seen more than once but under ten times. The V and J genes are TRBV20-1 and TRBJ1-5; 12 bases agree with TRBD1. Per germline, CDR1 DFQATT and CDR2 SNEGSKA (reference sequence). This CDR3 contains 14 residues. J lost 7 bases, V lost 5 bases, and 6 bases had no gene match. CDR3 DNA sequence: TGCAGTGCTCCGGGACAGGGGGCAGGGCAGCCCCAGCATTTT. Encoded protein: CSAPGQGAGQPQHF.

The chain has TRBV4-1 and TRBJ1-5; no clear D gene. This CDR3 is built from 14 residues. V lost 3 bases, J lost 1 base, and 7 bases lay in between. Germline CDR1 MGHRA, CDR2 YSYEKL. CDR3 residues: CASSHLGSNQPQHF. The CDR3 DNA is TGCGCCAGCAGCCACTTGGGAAGCAATCAGCCCCAGCATTTT.

CDR3: CASSPMTGLMRETQYF. The CDR3 bases are TGTGCCAGCAGCCCGATGACAGGCCTTATGAGGGAAACGCAGTATTTT. This chain links TRBV28 with TRBJ2-3, with D perhaps matching TRBD1 (6 bases). This CDR3 region has 16 residues. The germline V gene encodes CDR1 MDHEN and CDR2 SYDVKM. V lost 6 bases, J lost 9 bases, and 25 bases lay in between.

This chain uses TRBV20-1 with TRBJ2-5, with D hard to call. In germline, CDR1 is DFQATT, CDR2 SNEGSKA (reference sequence). The germline V and J ends were trimmed by 0 bases and 2 bases, with 16 bases remaining between them. The CDR3 extends over 16 amino acids. The CDR3, as DNA: TGCAGTGCTAGAGATCTCAGGAAGTGGGTACAAGAGACCCAGTACTTC. This translates into CSARDLRKWVQETQYF.

This clonotype came up a few times. The CDR3 loop is CASSLDPAGNNEQFF. CDR3 coding DNA: TGCGCCAGCAGCTTGGATCCAGCGGGCAACAATGAGCAGTTCTTC. The genes are TRBV5-1 and TRBJ2-1, with D possibly matching TRBD2 (6 bases). V shed 0 bases and J shed 5 bases, with 12 bases lying between them. CDR3 length: 15 amino acids. Germline assignment: CDR1 SGHRS and CDR2 YFSETQ.

The chain is built from TRBV10-2 and TRBJ2-7; TRBD1 aligns across 7 bases. CDR1 and CDR2 (germline): WSHSY, SAAADI. V lost 4 bases, J lost 6 bases, and 3 bases stayed unmatched. The CDR3 is made up of 12 amino acids. The CDR3 DNA is TGCGCCAGCAGTGTTAGGGGGCGCGAGCAGTACGTC. It codes for CASSVRGREQYV.

This clonotype has more than one count but fewer than ten. This chain uses TRBV20-1 with TRBJ1-6, with 7 bases identical to TRBD1. The CDR3 length is 16 residues. Germline V gene data show CDR1 as DFQATT and CDR2 as SNEGSKA (reference sequence). J lost 8 bases, V lost 1 base, and 11 bases had no gene match. The CDR3 here is CSARGQWEGADSPLHF. As DNA, the CDR3 is TGCAGTGCTAGAGGTCAATGGGAGGGGGCTGATTCACCCCTCCACTTT.

This clonotype was detected a few times. V gene TRBV28 combines with J gene TRBJ2-1; 9 bases line up with TRBD1. In germline, CDR1 is MDHEN, CDR2 SYDVKM. The J segment lost 4 bases and the V segment lost 8 bases, leaving 9 bases of the junction unmatched. The CDR3 sequence is 15 residues long. The CDR3 DNA follows: TGTGCCAGCCGGGGCCGGGACAGGGATTACAATGAGCAGTTCTTC. Its protein product is CASRGRDRDYNEQFF.

This clonotype has ten or more counts. This chain links TRBV7-8 with TRBJ1-5, with 8 positions matching TRBD1. The CDR3 covers 15 residues. Trimming at V came to 8 bases and at J to 1 base, leaving 7 bases not matched to a gene. Germline V gives CDR1 SGHVS, CDR2 FQNEAQ. CDR3 sequence reads: CASAQGGTSNQPQHF. For the CDR3, the DNA is TGTGCCAGCGCACAGGGGGGGACGAGCAATCAGCCCCAGCATTTT.

The chain has TRBV5-6 and TRBJ2-5, with D tentatively TRBD2 (5 bases). This CDR3 contains 16 residues. The germline V and J ends were trimmed by 4 bases and 5 bases, with 21 bases remaining between them. CDR1 and CDR2 (germline): SGHDT, YYEEEE. DNA for the CDR3: TGTGCCAGCAGCCCAGGAGGAACGTTTTTAAGGGAGACCCAGTACTTC. Translated, it gives CASSPGGTFLRETQYF.

In regard to this clonotype: With a much larger clone just one base away, this may be a read error. The chain carries TRBV7-6 and TRBJ2-1, with D possibly being TRBD2 (6 bases). Germline V gene sequence: CDR1 SGHVS, CDR2 FNYEAQ. The CDR3 consists of 16 residues. The CDR3 protein is CTSSSTDVGGYNEQFF. For the CDR3, the DNA is TGTACCAGCAGCTCCACGGACGTCGGGGGTTACAATGAGCAGTTCTTC.

There are a few counts of this clonotype. The chain combines TRBV2 with TRBJ2-1, with 12 bases lining up with TRBD2. This CDR3 contains 17 residues. The germline gives CDR1 SNHLY, CDR2 FYNNEI. The ends lost 7 bases at V and 2 bases at J; junction bases unmatched: 9. This CDR3 is CASKMGLAGLTYNEQFF. The CDR3 DNA is TGTGCCAGCAAAATGGGACTAGCGGGCCTGACCTACAATGAGCAGTTCTTC.

This clonotype was observed a handful of times. The rearrangement links TRBV29-1 to TRBJ2-2, with TRBD1 as a possible D gene (5 bases). Trimming shortened V by 5 bases and J by 1 base, and 8 bases separated the two germline ends. The germline V gene encodes CDR1 SQVTM and CDR2 ANQGSEA. The CDR3 spans 13 residues. This chain's CDR3 is CSVLTGNTGELFF. CDR3 DNA: TGCAGCGTTCTCACAGGGAACACCGGGGAGCTGTTTTTT.

This clonotype has only a few counts. The chain joins TRBV7-6 to TRBJ2-2; D unclear. V gave up 5 bases and J gave up 4 bases, with 8 bases separating them. The CDR3 spans 13 residues. Germline CDR1 is SGHVS and CDR2 is FNYEAQ. This CDR3 reads CASSRLGTGELFF. The CDR3, as DNA: TGTGCCAGCAGCCGCCTGGGCACCGGGGAGCTGTTTTTT.

On this clonotype: The junction differs from germline at one of its ends, possibly a read error. The chain uses TRBV7-4 and TRBJ2-2; D possibly corresponds to TRBD2 (5 bases). Germline CDR1 reads SGHVT; CDR2 reads SQSDAQ. This CDR3 has 13 amino acids. The CDR3 coding sequence is TGTGCCAGCATCCCGGCGCGGCCCGGGGATCTGTTTTTT. This encodes CASIPARPGDLFF.

This clonotype has ten or more counts. The chain links TRBV7-6 to TRBJ2-7; D uncertain. V gave up 5 bases and J gave up 1 base, with 9 bases separating them. Germline-derived CDR1 and CDR2 are SGHVS and FNYEAQ. The CDR3 runs to 13 residues. CDR3 sequence: CASSHGLSYEQYF. The CDR3 coding sequence is TGTGCCAGCAGCCACGGGCTATCCTACGAGCAGTACTTC. Using reference TRBV7-6 and TRBJ2-7 for the parts outside the CDR3, the full variable domain is GAGVSQSPRYKVTKRGQDVALRCDPISGHVSLYWYRQALGQGPEFLTYFNYEAQQDKSGLPNDRFSAERPEGSISTLTIQRTEQRDSAMYRCASSHGLSYEQYFGPGTRLTVT.

This clonotype was recorded many times. V gene TRBV28 combines with J gene TRBJ1-4; D perhaps matches TRBD1 (5 bases). This CDR3 contains 16 residues. V was trimmed by 4 bases and J by 0 bases, leaving 12 bases between them. The germline gives CDR1 MDHEN, CDR2 SYDVKM. DNA for the CDR3: TGTGCCAGCAGTTCTGGCGACAGAGCAACTAATGAAAAACTGTTTTTT. The encoded protein is CASSSGDRATNEKLFF.

The rearrangement uses TRBV4-1 and TRBJ1-1, with D maybe TRBD1 (6 bases). The germline CDR1 and CDR2 sequences are MGHRA and YSYEKL. The ends were cut back, 2 bases at V and 0 bases at J, with 13 bases in the middle. The CDR3 runs 16 residues. The CDR3 sequence: CASSQPTGLMNTEAFF. The CDR3, as DNA: TGCGCCAGCAGCCAACCGACAGGTTTAATGAACACTGAAGCTTTCTTT.

The chain recombines TRBV6-2 or TRBV6-3 with TRBJ2-7, with D perhaps matching TRBD1 (7 bases). This CDR3 region has 16 residues. Germline-derived CDR1 and CDR2 are MNHEY and SVGEGT. The V and J ends lost 0 bases and 3 bases respectively, with 15 bases between them. In DNA, the CDR3 is TGTGCCAGCAGTTACTCGAGACAGGGAGGAGTCTACGAGCAGTACGTC. Amino acids: CASSYSRQGGVYEQYV.

This clonotype was recorded a few times. The V gene is TRBV10-2, the J gene TRBJ1-2; 8 bases match TRBD1. The CDR3 sequence is 14 residues long. V lost 4 bases to trimming and J lost 2 bases; unmatched junction nucleotides: 3. Looked up from germline, CDR1 is WSHSY and CDR2 is SAAADI. DNA for the CDR3: TGCGCCAGCAGTGGTCGGACAGGGAACTATGGCTACACCTTC. Protein sequence: CASSGRTGNYGYTF.

This chain uses TRBV7-9 with TRBJ2-2, with 11 bases that match TRBD1. CDR3 length: 17 residues. Per the germline V gene, CDR1 is SEHNR and CDR2 is FQNEAQ (reference sequence). J gave up 4 bases and V 0 bases, and 4 bases lay outside the gene matches. The CDR3 DNA reads as TGTGCCAGCAGCTTAGCCCCCGGGACAGGGGGCACCGGGGAGCTGTTTTTT. It encodes CASSLAPGTGGTGELFF. The full variable domain, rest sourced from reference TRBV7-9 and TRBJ2-2, is DTGVSQNPRHKITKRGQNVTFRCDPISEHNRLYWYRQTLGQGPEFLTYFQNEAQLEKSRLLSDRFSAERPKGSFSTLEIQRTEQGDSAMYLCASSLAPGTGGTGELFFGEGSRLTVL.

This clonotype was seen ten or more times. The chain uses TRBV7-9 and TRBJ2-2; no firm D call. In germline, CDR1 is SEHNR, CDR2 FQNEAQ (reference sequence). The CDR3 length is 14 residues. Trimming cost V 5 bases and J 4 bases, with 11 bases left between them. CDR3 DNA: TGTGCCAGCAGCCAGGTCGGAACCACCGGGGAGCTGTTTTTT. Its protein is CASSQVGTTGELFF.

This clonotype was detected a few times. This chain links TRBV20-1 with TRBJ2-5; 9 positions agree with TRBD2. Germline V gene data show CDR1 as DFQATT and CDR2 as SNEGSKA (reference sequence). The V and J ends lost 1 base and 1 base, in that order; junction bases with no gene match: 4. The CDR3 runs 15 residues. In nucleotides, the CDR3 is TGCAGTGCTAGAGGTAGCGGGGGCCGCCAAGAGACCCAGTACTTC. Amino acids: CSARGSGGRQETQYF.

The chain carries TRBV29-1 and TRBJ1-3, with D tentatively TRBD1 (6 bases). The V end lost 7 bases, the J end lost 0 bases, and 10 bases lay between the germline ends. The CDR3 contains 13 residues. In germline, CDR1 is SQVTM, CDR2 ANQGSEA. The CDR3 DNA is TGCAGCGGGGACACCGGCTCTGGAAACACCATATATTTT. As protein: CSGDTGSGNTIYF.

CDR3 protein: CATSLSGGLMNTEAFF. Written as DNA, the CDR3 is TGTGCCACCTCCCTGTCGGGGGGGCTGATGAACACTGAAGCTTTCTTT. The J gene is TRBJ1-1, the V gene TRBV6-5, with D possibly being TRBD1 (6 bases). Trimming left V 10 bases short and J 0 bases short, with 21 bases between. Germline lookup yields CDR1 MNHEY and CDR2 SVGAGI. The CDR3 is made up of 16 amino acids.